These 25 T cell receptor beta chains were sequenced from one sample in a study of technical replicates of blood from several donors. Libraries were prepared by immunoSEQ multiplex PCR; TCRdb keeps only in-frame clonotypes and omits some of them. This table holds about 83,000 clones, around 94% found once. The specimen sequenced was T cells isolated from PBMCs. The source is a human donor in good health.

The gene calls are TRBV27 and TRBJ2-5; the D gene is possibly TRBD2 (6 bases). This CDR3 is 15 amino acids long. Between the trimmed V and J ends, which lost 4 bases and 3 bases, there was a span of 15 bases. Looked up from germline, CDR1 is MNHEY and CDR2 is SMNVEV (reference sequence). CDR3 sequence: CASSSRGFREETQYF. CDR3 nucleotides: TGTGCCAGCAGTTCCCGGGGGTTTCGGGAAGAGACCCAGTACTTC.

The chain is built from TRBV28 and TRBJ1-1, with TRBD1 identical over 9 bases. The V gene's germline CDR1 is MDHEN and CDR2 SYDVKM. Germline trimming cut 4 bases from V and 6 bases from J; bases unmatched to any gene: 9. The CDR3 covers 15 residues. In DNA form, the CDR3 reads TGTGCCAGCAGTTCCCTCCCGGGACAGGGCGCTGAAGCTTTCTTT. It codes for CASSSLPGQGAEAFF.

The rearrangement joins TRBV28 to TRBJ1-5; tentatively, D is TRBD1 (6 bases). Trimming stripped 7 bases from V and 0 bases from J, with 10 bases between. There are 14 residues in the CDR3. Germline CDR1 is MDHEN and CDR2 is SYDVKM. The CDR3 bases are TGTGCCAGCACCAGACAGGATAGCAATCAGCCCCAGCATTTT. Amino acids: CASTRQDSNQPQHF. Drawing the rest from reference TRBV28 and TRBJ1-5, the complete variable domain is DVKVTQSSRYLVKRTGEKVFLECVQDMDHENMFWYRQDPGLGLRLIYFSYDVKMKEKGDIPEGYSVSREKKERFSLILESASTNQTSMYLCASTRQDSNQPQHFGDGTRLSIL.

The rearrangement uses TRBV7-6 and TRBJ1-1; 9 positions agree with TRBD1. Germline V gene data show CDR1 as SGHVS and CDR2 as FNYEAQ. V shed 4 bases, J shed 8 bases, and the junction held 11 bases outside the gene matches. The CDR3 has 15 amino acids. DNA of the CDR3: TGTGCCAGCAGCTCTCGACCGGGACAGGGTGGGGAAGCTTTCTTT. It encodes CASSSRPGQGGEAFF.

V is TRBV5-1 and J is TRBJ1-2; TRBD1 is a possible D gene (6 bases). The V end lost 2 bases, the J end lost 6 bases, and 23 bases lay between the germline ends. Germline V gives CDR1 SGHRS, CDR2 YFSETQ. CDR3 length: 17 amino acids. CDR3 sequence reads: CASSFSWALQGRDGYTF. DNA for the CDR3: TGCGCCAGCAGCTTTAGTTGGGCCTTGCAGGGGAGGGATGGCTACACCTTC.

The V call is TRBV21-1, the J call TRBJ1-5. TRBV21-1 is a recognized pseudogene. The CDR3 extends over 15 amino acids. For the CDR3, the DNA is TGTGCCAGCAGCAAGGGGGAGGGGGTCAATCAGCCCCAGCATTTT. This gives the protein CASSKGEGVNQPQHF.

V and J are TRBV11-2 and TRBJ2-7, with D perhaps matching TRBD1 (5 bases). Trimming shortened V by 4 bases and J by 3 bases, and 7 bases separated the two germline ends. The CDR3 spans 12 residues. From germline, CDR1 is SGHAT and CDR2 FQNNGV. The CDR3 sequence: CASSSTGYEQYF. CDR3 bases: TGTGCCAGCAGCTCAACAGGCTACGAGCAGTACTTC.

This clone appeared once. The rearrangement uses TRBV19 and TRBJ2-5; D not certain. CDR3 length equals 14 residues. Looked up from germline, CDR1 is LNHDA and CDR2 is SQIVND (reference sequence). Trimming shortened V by 5 bases and J by 5 bases, and 15 bases separated the two germline ends. The CDR3: CASSWASSSETQYF. The CDR3 DNA reads TGTGCCAGTAGTTGGGCGTCTTCTTCGGAGACCCAGTACTTC.

The V gene is TRBV2, the J gene TRBJ1-3; D is uncertain. CDR3 size: 14 residues. V dropped 3 bases and J dropped 0 bases, with 6 bases sitting between them. In germline, CDR1 is SNHLY, CDR2 FYNNEI. CDR3 sequence: CASSERFSGNTIYF. The CDR3 DNA reads as TGTGCCAGCAGTGAGAGATTCTCTGGAAACACCATATATTTT.

V usage is TRBV6-5 and J usage is TRBJ1-2, with D uncertain. The germline gives CDR1 MNHEY, CDR2 SVGAGI. V lost 6 bases, J lost 7 bases, and 12 bases lay in between. The CDR3 is made up of 12 amino acids. The CDR3 is CASSYPIFGYTF. CDR3 DNA sequence: TGTGCCAGCAGCTACCCTATCTTTGGCTACACCTTC.

The chain uses TRBV28 and TRBJ2-7; 13 nucleotides agree with TRBD2. The CDR3 sequence is 16 residues long. Trimming removed 2 bases from V and 6 bases from J; junction bases left unmatched: 7. Germline V gene lookup returns CDR1 MDHEN and CDR2 SYDVKM. CDR3 amino acids: CASSLRGTSGIGEQYF. CDR3 bases: TGTGCCAGCAGTTTACGGGGGACTAGCGGGATCGGCGAGCAGTACTTC.

CDR3 bases: TGCGCCAGCAGCTTTGGAGGGGCGGATCGCTACACCTTC. Protein sequence: CASSFGGADRYTF. V and J are TRBV5-1 and TRBJ1-2; TRBD1 is a possible D gene (5 bases). CDR1 is SGHRS, CDR2 YFSETQ, per germline. V gave up 2 bases and J gave up 9 bases, with 14 bases separating them. This CDR3 contains 13 residues.

This chain uses TRBV6-5 with TRBJ1-2; no definite D call. The CDR3 totals 13 residues. The germline V and J ends were trimmed by 8 bases and 3 bases, with 13 bases remaining between them. Germline V lookup: CDR1 MNHEY, CDR2 SVGAGI. Written as DNA, the CDR3 is TGTGCCAGCGGCCTCGCTTTGGACTATGGCTACACCTTC. It codes for CASGLALDYGYTF.

The chain joins TRBV7-6 to TRBJ2-1, with D uncertain. The V gene's germline CDR1 is SGHVS and CDR2 FNYEAQ. The CDR3 totals 16 residues. Trimming shortened V by 6 bases and J by 0 bases, and 15 bases separated the two germline ends. CDR3 nucleotide sequence: TGTGCCAGCAGGGGCCTCAAAACAAGCTCCTACAATGAGCAGTTCTTC. Its translation: CASRGLKTSSYNEQFF.

The rearrangement uses TRBV15 and TRBJ1-1; no reliable D call. Looked up from germline, CDR1 is LNHNV and CDR2 is YYDKDF (reference sequence). The V end was cut by 4 bases, the J end by 1 base, with 16 bases between. The CDR3 is 16 residues long. This chain's CDR3 is CATSNLRLTENTEAFF. CDR3 sequence (DNA): TGTGCCACCAGCAACCTCAGATTAACAGAGAACACTGAAGCTTTCTTT.

The chain links TRBV5-5 to TRBJ2-7; the match to TRBD2 covers 7 bases. J gave up 6 bases and V 4 bases, and 10 bases lay outside the gene matches. The CDR3 is made up of 14 amino acids. Looked up from germline, CDR1 is SGHKS and CDR2 is YYEKEE (reference sequence). The CDR3 nucleotides are TGTGCCAGCAGCCAGGGAGGGACCTTCACCGAGCAGTACTTC. Residues: CASSQGGTFTEQYF. Full variable domain (remainder filled in from reference TRBV5-5 and TRBJ2-7): DAGVTQSPTHLIKTRGQQVTLRCSPISGHKSVSWYQQVLGQGPQFIFQYYEKEERGRGNFPDRFSARQFPNYSSELNVNALLLGDSALYLCASSQGGTFTEQYFGPGTRLTVT.

The chain links TRBV6-5 to TRBJ2-7; possible D gene TRBD1, 6 bases. Germline V gene sequence: CDR1 MNHEY, CDR2 SVGAGI. Trimming removed 7 bases at V and 7 bases at J, with 17 bases between. CDR3 size: 13 residues. CDR3 nucleotide sequence: TGTGCCAGCATTCAACAGGGTACGAGGGAGCAGTACTTC. It encodes CASIQQGTREQYF.

This clone was detected once. The V call is TRBV12-5, the J call TRBJ2-1, with 9 bases fitting TRBD2. CDR3 length equals 16 residues. The V gene's germline CDR1 is LGHNT and CDR2 FRNRAP. V gave up 0 bases and J gave up 5 bases; unmatched junction bases: 5. The CDR3 reads CASGLVLSGRHNEQFF. The CDR3 DNA is TGTGCTAGTGGTTTGGTACTAAGCGGGAGGCACAATGAGCAGTTCTTC.

The chain links TRBV11-2 to TRBJ2-7; no firm D call. Trimming stripped 2 bases from V and 5 bases from J, with 10 bases between. The length of the CDR3 is 13 residues. CDR1 is SGHAT, CDR2 FQNNGV, per germline. This CDR3 reads CASSLNPRDEQYF. The CDR3 DNA sequence: TGTGCCAGCAGCTTAAACCCTCGGGACGAGCAGTACTTC. The variable domain in full, completed from reference TRBV11-2 and TRBJ2-7, reads EAGVAQSPRYKIIEKRQSVAFWCNPISGHATLYWYQQILGQGPKLLIQFQNNGVVDDSQLPKDRFSAERLKGVDSTLKIQPAKLEDSAVYLCASSLNPRDEQYFGPGTRLTVT.

The genes are TRBV7-2 and TRBJ1-4; D unclear. Trimming cost V 5 bases and J 8 bases, with 21 bases left between them. The germline V gene has CDR1 SGHTA and CDR2 FQGNSA. This CDR3 has 16 residues. CDR3 in amino acids: CASSPPRPPSGEKLFF. In nucleotides, the CDR3 is TGTGCCAGCAGCCCCCCAAGGCCACCATCGGGAGAAAAACTGTTTTTT.

The chain has TRBV5-6 and TRBJ1-1, with 7 bases lining up with TRBD1. Trimming took 5 bases from V and 11 from J; bases not matched to a gene: 6. CDR3 length: 11 residues. Germline CDR1 SGHDT, CDR2 YYEEEE. The CDR3 DNA follows: TGTGCCAGCAGTCGACAGGGTTGGGCTTTCTTT. Amino acid sequence: CASSRQGWAFF.

CDR3 loop: CASGLLPGQGIIPNFQETQYF. CDR3 DNA sequence: TGTGCTAGTGGTTTACTTCCGGGACAGGGAATAATTCCAAACTTCCAGGAGACCCAGTACTTC. This chain uses TRBV12-5 with TRBJ2-5, with 9 bases matching TRBD1. In germline, CDR1 is LGHNT, CDR2 FRNRAP. The CDR3 extends over 21 amino acids. V shed 3 bases, J shed 5 bases, and the junction held 25 bases outside the gene matches.

This rearrangement joins TRBV12-1 to TRBJ2-1; the table's D gene call, TRBD2, was not cross checked with the DNA. TRBV12-1 is listed as a pseudogene. The CDR3 is 19 amino acids. The CDR3 sequence is CASSFRGLAGGSSYNEQFF. DNA of the CDR3: TGTGCCAGCAGCTTTCGAGGACTAGCGGGAGGGAGCTCCTACAATGAGCAGTTCTTC.

The rearrangement links TRBV5-1 to TRBJ2-1, with 8 bases that match TRBD2. The length of the CDR3 is 14 residues. Losses at the gene ends were 5 bases for V and 6 bases for J; bases not matched to a gene: 7. Germline-derived CDR1 and CDR2 are SGHRS and YFSETQ. CDR3 in amino acids: CASSFGGGINEQFF. CDR3 coding DNA: TGCGCCAGCAGTTTCGGGGGGGGAATCAATGAGCAGTTCTTC.

This clone occurred once. The same CDR3 also results from other DNA sequences found in this sample. The chain recombines TRBV5-1 with TRBJ2-7, with D possibly being TRBD1 (5 bases). The V gene lost 0 bases and the J gene lost 1 base, with 8 bases spanning the gap. The CDR3 is made up of 14 amino acids. From germline, CDR1 is SGHRS and CDR2 YFSETQ. CDR3 coding DNA: TGCGCCAGCAGCTTGGAGGCAGGGTCCTACGAGCAGTACTTC. This translates into CASSLEAGSYEQYF.